These 32 T cell receptor beta chains share one sample of origin, sequenced in a study of somatic mutations in cytotoxic T cells in rheumatoid arthritis. Libraries were prepared by immunoSEQ multiplex PCR; TCRdb keeps only in-frame clonotypes and omits some of them. The sample shows some 12,000 clones, around 80% of them seen only once. Sequencing used CD8+ T cells sorted from blood. The receptors stem from a man between 50 and 59 years old in good health.

CDR3 nucleotides: TGTGCCAGCAGTTCAGGACTAGAGACGCAGTATTTT. It is translated as CASSSGLETQYF. The V and J genes are TRBV6-5 and TRBJ2-3; the match to TRBD2 covers 7 bases. V lost 4 bases, J lost 9 bases, and 4 bases stayed unmatched. CDR1 MNHEY and CDR2 SVGAGI come from the germline V gene. CDR3 length: 12 residues.

This clone was seen a single time. The V gene is TRBV5-5, the J gene TRBJ1-6; 9 bases map to TRBD1. V lost 4 bases to trimming and J lost 6 bases; unmatched junction nucleotides: 2. The CDR3 length is 14 residues. The germline V gene encodes CDR1 SGHKS and CDR2 YYEKEE (reference sequence). CDR3 loop: CASSKDRGNSPLHF. In DNA, the CDR3 is TGTGCCAGCAGCAAGGACAGGGGTAATTCACCCCTCCACTTT.

This chain joins TRBV13 and TRBJ1-4; 7 bases agree with TRBD1. Germline V gene sequence: CDR1 PRHDT, CDR2 FYEKMQ (reference sequence). CDR3 length: 15 amino acids. Germline trimming cut 5 bases from V and 10 bases from J; bases unmatched to any gene: 13. For the CDR3, the DNA is TGTGCCAGCAGCGCGGAACAGGGGATCTTGGGAAAACTGTTTTTT. It translates to CASSAEQGILGKLFF.

This rearrangement joins TRBV14 to TRBJ1-1; 8 bases line up with TRBD1. From germline, CDR1 is SGHDN and CDR2 FVKESK. CDR3 length: 14 residues. V dropped 6 bases and J dropped 7; count of bases not matched to a gene: 10. CDR3 in amino acids: CASRLSGQGLEAFF. DNA of the CDR3: TGTGCCAGCAGATTGTCCGGACAGGGACTTGAAGCTTTCTTT.

The chain employs TRBV9 and TRBJ2-7; 7 bases are shared with TRBD2. Germline CDR1 and CDR2: SGDLS and YYNGEE. The trim removed 0 bases at V and 6 bases at J, leaving 6 bases unmatched. The CDR3 consists of 14 residues. The CDR3 bases are TGTGCCAGCAGCGTAGAAGGCGGGAGCGGCGAGCAGTACTTC. Its protein product is CASSVEGGSGEQYF.

This sequence joins TRBV10-3 and TRBJ1-1; 11 bases line up with TRBD1. Germline trimming cut 8 bases from V and 4 bases from J; bases unmatched to any gene: 6. The CDR3 runs 14 residues. Germline V gene sequence: CDR1 ENHRY, CDR2 SYGVKD. This CDR3 is CAIRDRGSLTEAFF. The CDR3 DNA reads TGTGCCATCCGGGACAGGGGGTCCCTCACTGAAGCTTTCTTT.

The V and J genes are TRBV19 and TRBJ2-1; 9 bases agree with TRBD2. The CDR3 spans 18 residues. Germline lookup yields CDR1 LNHDA and CDR2 SQIVND (reference sequence). The V and J ends lost 4 bases and 6 bases, in that order; junction bases with no gene match: 16. This chain's CDR3 is CASSTRGGSGRTSNEQFF. CDR3 nucleotides: TGTGCCAGTAGTACCCGAGGGGGTAGCGGGAGAACGAGCAATGAGCAGTTCTTC.

V gene TRBV6-1 combines with J gene TRBJ1-3; tentatively, D is TRBD1 (6 bases). CDR3 size: 15 residues. Trimming removed 2 bases from V and 4 bases from J, with 12 bases in between. Germline V gene lookup returns CDR1 MNHNS and CDR2 SASEGT. The CDR3 coding sequence is TGTGCCAGCAGTGAAATACAGGGTTCCGGAAACACCATATATTTT. Its protein is CASSEIQGSGNTIYF.

The chain links TRBV11-2 to TRBJ2-2; 8 nucleotides align to TRBD2. The CDR3 is made up of 15 amino acids. V trimming: 6 bases; J trimming: 3 bases; junction bases outside the gene matches: 6. Germline V lookup: CDR1 SGHAT, CDR2 FQNNGV. The CDR3 loop reads CASSPSGSYTGELFF. The CDR3, as DNA: TGTGCCAGCAGTCCCAGCGGGAGTTACACCGGGGAGCTGTTTTTT.

This chain joins TRBV7-9 and TRBJ2-2, with no clear D. The germline V and J ends were trimmed by 5 bases and 2 bases, with 6 bases remaining between them. CDR3 size: 13 residues. CDR1 is SEHNR, CDR2 FQNEAQ, per germline (reference sequence). CDR3 sequence (DNA): TGTGCCAGCAGCACAGTTAACACCGGGGAGCTGTTTTTT. It translates to CASSTVNTGELFF.

The chain has TRBV5-6 and TRBJ1-3, with D unresolved. The V gene lost 0 bases and the J gene lost 1 base, with 5 bases spanning the gap. This CDR3 has 14 residues. Germline loops: CDR1 SGHDT, CDR2 YYEEEE. CDR3 bases: TGTGCCAGCAGCTTGGGGTTTTCTGGAAACACCATATATTTT. This encodes CASSLGFSGNTIYF. The variable domain in full, completed from reference TRBV5-6 and TRBJ1-3, reads DAGVTQSPTHLIKTRGQQVTLRCSPKSGHDTVSWYQQALGQGPQFIFQYYEEEERQRGNFPDRFSGHQFPNYSSELNVNALLLGDSALYLCASSLGFSGNTIYFGEGSWLTVV.

V is TRBV10-1 and J is TRBJ1-1; D remains unclear. The CDR3 contains 13 residues. CDR1 and CDR2 from the germline V gene are WNHNN and SYGVQD (reference sequence). V lost 3 bases, J lost 6 bases, and 11 bases lay in between. For the CDR3, the DNA is TGCGCCAGCAGTGAAGGTCCAGCTCCTGAAGCTTTCTTT. Its translation: CASSEGPAPEAFF.

The table lists this clone with a few counts. The rearrangement links TRBV28 to TRBJ1-1, with D tentatively TRBD1 (6 bases). V was cut by 3 bases and J by 0 bases, with 26 bases left in between. Germline V gene data show CDR1 as MDHEN and CDR2 as SYDVKM. CDR3 length: 20 amino acids. This CDR3 is CASSFNPLADRSLMNTEAFF. CDR3 bases: TGTGCCAGCAGTTTCAACCCCCTTGCGGACAGAAGTCTGATGAACACTGAAGCTTTCTTT.

The chain is built from TRBV2 and TRBJ1-1; D remains unclear. Trimming took off 0 bases at V and 3 bases at J, with 8 bases between the two ends. This CDR3 contains 14 residues. Germline values: CDR1 SNHLY, CDR2 FYNNEI. The CDR3 bases are TGTGCCAGCAGTGAAGCGCTTTGGGACACTGAAGCTTTCTTT. Its protein is CASSEALWDTEAFF.

This chain connects TRBV7-9 to TRBJ2-2; D ambiguous. Germline loops: CDR1 SEHNR, CDR2 FQNEAQ (reference sequence). The V and J ends lost 5 bases and 6 bases respectively, with 7 bases between them. This CDR3 is 12 amino acids long. CDR3 in amino acids: CASSENAGELFF. In DNA form, the CDR3 reads TGTGCCAGCAGCGAGAATGCCGGGGAGCTGTTTTTT.

There are a few counts of this clone. The chain is built from TRBV2 and TRBJ1-5, with a weak D call TRBD1 (6 bases). CDR1 SNHLY and CDR2 FYNNEI come from the germline V gene. The CDR3 has 17 amino acids. Trimming stripped 3 bases from V and 3 bases from J, with 18 bases between. CDR3 DNA sequence: TGTGCCAGCAGTGATCCTCTAACAGGGCAATACAATCAGCCCCAGCATTTT. Translated, it gives CASSDPLTGQYNQPQHF.

This clone occurred a few times. CDR3 sequence reads: CASSYSPKLGSTEAFF. The DNA of the CDR3 is TGTGCCAGCAGTTACTCCCCTAAGCTGGGTAGCACTGAAGCTTTCTTT. The J gene is TRBJ1-1, the V gene TRBV6-5; D is undetermined. CDR3 length: 16 amino acids. Trimming took off 0 bases at V and 4 bases at J, with 15 bases between the two ends. From germline, CDR1 is MNHEY and CDR2 SVGAGI.

This chain connects TRBV7-2 to TRBJ1-1; D may be TRBD1 (5 bases). The V gene lost 3 bases and the J gene lost 4 bases, with 12 bases spanning the gap. Germline lookup yields CDR1 SGHTA and CDR2 FQGNSA. The CDR3 has 14 amino acids. CDR3 DNA sequence: TGTGCCAGCAGCTTTCCAGGGAGTGGCACTGAAGCTTTCTTT. It codes for CASSFPGSGTEAFF.

The chain has TRBV13 and TRBJ1-4; 10 nucleotides align to TRBD1. Per germline, CDR1 PRHDT and CDR2 FYEKMQ (reference sequence). J gave up 5 bases and V 5 bases, and 8 bases lay outside the gene matches. CDR3 size: 16 residues. The CDR3 protein is CASSPRDRGGNEKLFF. CDR3 nucleotide sequence: TGTGCCAGCAGCCCCCGGGACAGGGGAGGGAATGAAAAACTGTTTTTT.

The chain has TRBV10-3 and TRBJ2-1; a possible D gene is TRBD2 (6 bases). Trimming took 3 bases from V and 14 from J, leaving 11 bases between them. The CDR3 totals 11 residues. The germline V gene has CDR1 ENHRY and CDR2 SYGVKD. CDR3 sequence (DNA): TGTGCCATCAGTGACCGGAGGGAGGAGTTCTTC. Translated, it gives CAISDRREEFF.

This clone appeared a few times. The chain links TRBV7-9 to TRBJ2-1; D unresolved. Trimming cost V 5 bases and J 9 bases, with 11 bases left between them. The CDR3 has 12 amino acids. Germline assignment: CDR1 SEHNR and CDR2 FQNEAQ (reference sequence). The CDR3 sequence: CASSPLGGEQFF. CDR3 in DNA: TGTGCCAGCAGCCCCCTGGGCGGTGAGCAGTTCTTC.

Comments on this clone: One end of the junction fails to match germline, which may point to a read error. The J gene is TRBJ2-7, the V gene TRBV29-1; D ambiguous. Germline CDR1 and CDR2: SQVTM and ANQGSEA. The CDR3 length is 11 residues. The CDR3 sequence: CSAEVGNEQYF. The CDR3, as DNA: TGCAGCGCTGAAGTGGGAAACGAGCAGTACTTC.

The chain uses TRBV7-2 and TRBJ2-7; 13 positions match TRBD2. The trim removed 2 bases at V and 6 bases at J, leaving 7 bases unmatched. CDR1 and CDR2 (germline): SGHTA, FQGNSA. CDR3 length equals 16 residues. The CDR3 DNA follows: TGTGCCAGCAGCTTAAAGGGACTAGCGGGAAGTGGCGAGCAGTACTTC. The encoded protein is CASSLKGLAGSGEQYF.

This chain uses TRBV6-5 with TRBJ1-1, with D tentatively TRBD1 (5 bases). From germline, CDR1 is MNHEY and CDR2 SVGAGI. The CDR3 extends over 15 amino acids. Trimming removed 4 bases from V and 4 bases from J, with 16 bases in between. The CDR3 region has the DNA TGTGCCAGCAGTTCCAGAAGAAGGGGAGGCACTGAAGCTTTCTTT. This encodes CASSSRRRGGTEAFF.

The rearrangement joins TRBV19 to TRBJ2-7, with 9 positions matching TRBD1. Germline-derived CDR1 and CDR2 are LNHDA and SQIVND (reference sequence). Germline trimming cut 5 bases from V and 2 bases from J; bases unmatched to any gene: 7. The CDR3 has 15 residues. The CDR3 region has the DNA TGTGCCAGTAGTTTGGGACAGGGTATCGCCTACGAGCAGTACTTC. Translation: CASSLGQGIAYEQYF.

The chain joins TRBV15 to TRBJ2-1; D possibly matches TRBD1 or TRBD2 (6 bases each). Deletions cut 4 bases from V and 6 bases from J, with 16 bases between. CDR3 size: 15 residues. Germline V lookup: CDR1 LNHNV, CDR2 YYDKDF (reference sequence). CDR3 coding DNA: TGTGCCACCAGCACAGGAGGGGGTCCGGGCAATGAGCAGTTCTTC. This gives the protein CATSTGGGPGNEQFF.

J is TRBJ2-7 and V is TRBV15; D might be TRBD2 (5 bases). The germline CDR1 and CDR2 sequences are LNHNV and YYDKDF (reference sequence). CDR3 size: 17 residues. V was trimmed by 1 base and J by 4 bases, leaving 20 bases between them. This CDR3 reads CATSRVEREIGIYEQYF. CDR3 DNA: TGTGCCACCAGCAGAGTGGAGAGGGAGATAGGGATATACGAGCAGTACTTC.

The V gene is TRBV5-1, the J gene TRBJ2-3; D remains unclear. Germline loops: CDR1 SGHRS, CDR2 YFSETQ. Trimming took off 0 bases at V and 5 bases at J, with 16 bases between the two ends. The CDR3 covers 16 residues. The CDR3 spells CASSLGTSLGGDTQYF. In nucleotides, the CDR3 is TGCGCCAGCAGCTTGGGTACATCTCTAGGTGGAGATACGCAGTATTTT.

The CDR3 nucleotides are TGCGCCAGCAGCCAAGATACTAGCAGCTACTCCTACAATGAGCAGTTCTTC. Translated: CASSQDTSSYSYNEQFF. The rearrangement links TRBV4-3 to TRBJ2-1, with D perhaps TRBD2 (6 bases). Germline lookup yields CDR1 LGHNA and CDR2 YSLEER. Trimming removed 0 bases at V and 0 bases at J, with 12 bases between. CDR3 length: 17 residues.

The genes are TRBV7-9 and TRBJ2-1; D unresolved. V shed 1 base and J shed 7 bases, with 5 bases lying between them. The germline gives CDR1 SEHNR, CDR2 FQNEAQ (reference sequence). The CDR3 contains 12 residues. CDR3 in DNA: TGTGCCAGCAGCTTAGTTCTGAATGAGCAGTTCTTC. Translation: CASSLVLNEQFF. Full variable domain (rest looked up from reference TRBV7-9 and TRBJ2-1): DTGVSQNPRHKITKRGQNVTFRCDPISEHNRLYWYRQTLGQGPEFLTYFQNEAQLEKSRLLSDRFSAERPKGSFSTLEIQRTEQGDSAMYLCASSLVLNEQFFGPGTRLTVL.

The chain has TRBV28 and TRBJ2-2; weak D call: TRBD2 (6 bases). Trimming pared 1 base from V and 2 bases from J, leaving 11 bases between. CDR1 is MDHEN, CDR2 SYDVKM, per germline. This CDR3 is 16 amino acids long. The CDR3 DNA reads as TGTGCCAGCAGTTTATTTCGGAGGGCTAACACCGGGGAGCTGTTTTTT. Its protein product is CASSLFRRANTGELFF.

The chain links TRBV10-3 to TRBJ1-5; D unclear. V was cut by 4 bases and J by 0 bases, with 10 bases left in between. CDR1 is ENHRY and CDR2 is SYGVKD in the germline V gene. This CDR3 is 15 amino acids long. As DNA, the CDR3 is TGTGCCATCAGTGGGGGATTTTATAGCAATCAGCCCCAGCATTTT. Residues: CAISGGFYSNQPQHF.